Sequencing of this TCR beta chain was carried out in a study of OX40 agonist ivuxolimab in advanced cancers. Data came from immunoSEQ multiplex PCR; TCRdb stores just in-frame clones and leaves some out. The sample includes some 100,000 clones, approximately 91% of them seen just once. Germline-derived CDR1 and CDR2 are MNHEY and SMNVEV (reference sequence). V was shortened by 6 bases and J by 0 bases, with 12 bases between the two germline ends. The CDR3 sequence is 15 residues long. This receptor was identified in an adult with an advanced solid tumor such as melanoma, head and neck, liver or kidney cancer. The sequencing used CD4+ or CD8+ T cells sorted from blood, collected in a trial of the OX40 agonist ivuxolimab. The gene calls are TRBV27 and TRBJ1-5; D is perhaps TRBD1 (5 bases). The CDR3 loop is CASRIGGGSNQPQHF. The CDR3 region has the DNA TGTGCCAGCAGAATCGGGGGGGGTAGCAATCAGCCCCAGCATTTT.